Sequencing of this T cell receptor (beta chain) was carried out in a study of radiotherapy plus CTLA-4 blockade in lung cancer. This clone is a singleton in its sample. Its specificity is not known. Data came from immunoSEQ multiplex PCR; TCRdb stores just in-frame clones and leaves some out. The sample comprises fewer than 150,000 clones, more than 65% of which are singletons, and 5.2% rests with the top ten. The study gave focal radiation plus ipilimumab CTLA-4 blockade to patients with chemo-refractory metastatic non-small-cell lung cancer. Overall study findings and caveats: Early clonal dynamics of blood T cells, together with interferon-beta, were reported as the best response predictor. Radiotherapy was combined with ipilimumab, and tumor-derived TCR clones then expanded in blood.

Sequenced material: peripheral blood, taken from a patient treated with radiotherapy plus ipilimumab. This sequence originates from a human donor with non-small cell lung cancer who had a partial response to radiotherapy plus ipilimumab.

In DNA, the CDR3 is TGTGCCTGGAGTGTTGGGCTCGGACTAGCAGGGGAGACCCAGTACTTC. As protein: CAWSVGLGLAGETQYF. This chain joins TRBV30 and TRBJ2-5, with TRBD2 identical over 8 bases. Germline loops: CDR1 GTSNPN, CDR2 SVGIG (reference sequence). V lost 0 bases, J lost 5 bases, and 11 bases stayed unmatched. The CDR3 covers 16 residues.